This TCR beta chain was retrieved from a study of blood T cell repertoires in COVID-19. About the study: Samples of COVID-19 (acute and convalescent) were obtained from the United States, Italy and Spain. The cDNA or gDNA used as material had been derived from T cells, B-cell-depleted T cells, or PBMCs.

This CDR3 is 14 amino acids long. Germline CDR1 reads SGHRS; CDR2 reads YFSETQ. The V segment lost 0 bases and the J segment 6 bases; nucleotides outside the gene matches: 1. Original handling: Scientists estimated how many nucleated cells there were by amplifying reference gene primers. The method was immunoSEQ multiplex PCR; TCRdb's version includes in-frame clones alone and lacks a portion of them. For V, J and clone size, that table is used; D and trimming come from the DNA. The data contain approximately 63,000 clones, 70% to 90% of them singletons. This clone was detected a few times. This chain joins TRBV5-1 and TRBJ1-4, with 8 bases identical to TRBD1. This receptor was obtained from an elderly woman with active COVID-19. The sample was peripheral blood. The CDR3 DNA sequence: TGCGCCAGCAGCTTGGAGACAGGGGATGAAAAACTGTTTTTT. As protein: CASSLETGDEKLFF.